Following are 20 T cell receptor beta chains from one sample sequenced in a study of response to subunit inactivated influenza vaccine (dated by TCRdb to 2016 to 2019). The time point label here, explained by the study, means: around 45 days after influenza vaccine administration. Preparation of the library involved RT-PCR. The instrument was an Illumina HiSeq 2500. TCRdb passed the public sequencing reads through fastp at Q25 and MiXCR, retaining productive beta sequences. Each entry is one CDR3 protein sequence, shown with its most common DNA and genes. Here the sample has hundreds of thousands of distinct CDR3 sequences; 9.5% to 13% occur a single time. The ten largest clonotypes hold approximately 12% of the sample. The sequencing used PBMCs from blood, collected 40 to 50 days after vaccination. Receptor source: a man in his fifties who received an inactivated influenza vaccine. Donor details come from another sample of the same person, matched by shared clones.

This clonotype came up many times. This chain joins TRBV3-1 and TRBJ1-1, with no clear D. V lost 1 base and J 5 bases, leaving 11 bases between the germline ends. The CDR3 sequence is 14 residues long. Germline V lookup: CDR1 LGHDT, CDR2 YNNKEL (reference sequence). The CDR3 nucleotides read TGTGCCAGCAGCCAAGTGTCCGGAGGGACTGAAGCTTTCTTT. Translating gives CASSQVSGGTEAFF.

The V and J genes are TRBV19 and TRBJ2-1, with 11 bases that match TRBD2. The CDR3 has 14 residues. Trimming took 5 bases from V and 8 from J; bases not matched to a gene: 5. Germline CDR1 reads LNHDA; CDR2 reads SQIVND (reference sequence). CDR3 sequence: CASSVGTSGDEQFF. CDR3 DNA: TGTGCCAGTAGTGTCGGGACTAGCGGAGATGAGCAGTTCTTC. The complete variable domain, with remaining parts taken from reference TRBV19 and TRBJ2-1, reads DGGITQSPKYLFRKEGQNVTLSCEQNLNHDAMYWYRQDPGQGLRLIYYSQIVNDFQKGDIAEGYSVSREKKESFPLTVTSAQKNPTAFYLCASSVGTSGDEQFFGPGTRLTVL.

This clonotype was detected only a few times. The chain combines TRBV4-2 with TRBJ1-4; TRBD1 matches 10 bases. Trimming at V came to 0 bases and at J to 8 bases, leaving 6 bases not matched to a gene. This CDR3 contains 16 residues. Germline V gives CDR1 LGHNA, CDR2 YNFKEQ. The CDR3, as DNA: TGTGCCAGCAGCCAAGAACCGGGACAGGGGTGGGAAAAACTGTTTTTT. Protein: CASSQEPGQGWEKLFF.

The chain employs TRBV27 and TRBJ2-1, with 11 bases matching TRBD2. The V gene end was trimmed by 1 base and the J gene end by 5 bases; junction bases not matched to a gene: 4. This CDR3 spans 16 amino acids. The germline V gene encodes CDR1 MNHEY and CDR2 SMNVEV (reference sequence). CDR3 residues: CASSLYASGGNNEQFF. Written as DNA, the CDR3 is TGTGCCAGCAGTTTATACGCTAGCGGGGGGAACAATGAGCAGTTCTTC.

The chain joins TRBV12-3 or TRBV12-4 to TRBJ2-7; 11 bases are shared with TRBD1. V shed 5 bases, J shed 2 bases, and the junction held 5 bases outside the gene matches. This CDR3 comprises 15 residues. DNA of the CDR3: TGTGCCAGCAGTGCGGGGACAGGGGGAACCTACGAGCAGTACTTC. This encodes CASSAGTGGTYEQYF.

The genes are TRBV7-9 and TRBJ2-1; D remains unclear. Germline V gives CDR1 SEHNR, CDR2 FQNEAQ (reference sequence). Trimming took off 1 base at V and 10 bases at J, with 14 bases between the two ends. The CDR3 sequence is 14 residues long. CDR3 nucleotides: TGTGCCAGCAGCTTAGTGCGAACGATGGGGGAGCAGTTCTTC. Its translation is CASSLVRTMGEQFF. The whole variable domain, remainder taken from reference TRBV7-9 and TRBJ2-1, is DTGVSQNPRHKITKRGQNVTFRCDPISEHNRLYWYRQTLGQGPEFLTYFQNEAQLEKSRLLSDRFSAERPKGSFSTLEIQRTEQGDSAMYLCASSLVRTMGEQFFGPGTRLTVL.

The chain is built from TRBV27 and TRBJ2-7; no definite D call. This CDR3 is 16 amino acids long. The V end was cut by 0 bases, the J end by 3 bases, with 15 bases between. Germline-derived CDR1 and CDR2 are MNHEY and SMNVEV (reference sequence). The CDR3 reads CASSLSQATIRYEQYF. The CDR3, as DNA: TGTGCCAGCAGTTTATCGCAGGCAACGATCCGCTACGAGCAGTACTTC.

This clonotype was detected many times. The V gene is TRBV20-1, the J gene TRBJ1-5; D not certain. V lost 0 bases and J lost 4, with 10 bases in between. The CDR3 runs to 14 residues. The germline V gene has CDR1 DFQATT and CDR2 SNEGSKA (reference sequence). CDR3 in amino acids: CSAREGGLNQPQHF. Written as DNA, the CDR3 is TGCAGTGCTAGAGAGGGCGGCTTAAATCAGCCCCAGCATTTT.

V is TRBV2 and J is TRBJ2-3; 11 bases map to TRBD1. Trimming took 10 bases from V and 3 from J; bases not matched to a gene: 12. The CDR3 is 16 residues long. From germline, CDR1 is SNHLY and CDR2 FYNNEI. DNA of the CDR3: TGTGCCACATCCGGGACAGGGGGTGTTCGGACAGATACGCAGTATTTT. Its protein product is CATSGTGGVRTDTQYF.

Only a few counts were recorded for this clonotype. The chain joins TRBV12-3 or TRBV12-4 to TRBJ2-7; tentative D call: TRBD1 (5 bases). Trimming took 7 bases from V and 4 from J, leaving 8 bases between them. This CDR3 is built from 11 residues. CDR3 residues: CASNQGYEQYF. The CDR3 DNA is TGTGCCAGCAACCAGGGTTACGAGCAGTACTTC.

This clonotype was observed a handful of times. The CDR3 DNA follows: TGTGCCAGCAGCCAAGAGGTTCCGGGTTTAAGCGGGGATTCTAGCACAGATACGCAGTATTTT. It is translated as CASSQEVPGLSGDSSTDTQYF. The chain recombines TRBV3-1 with TRBJ2-3; TRBD2 matches 7 bases. V trimming: 0 bases; J trimming: 0 bases; junction bases outside the gene matches: 18. CDR1 LGHDT and CDR2 YNNKEL come from the germline V gene (reference sequence). This CDR3 has 21 amino acids.

The chain carries TRBV2 and TRBJ1-2, with unresolved D. This CDR3 spans 13 amino acids. In germline, CDR1 is SNHLY, CDR2 FYNNEI. Deletions cut 4 bases from V and 4 bases from J, with 10 bases between. Here the CDR3 DNA reads TGTGCCAGCAGTGTGGTGGAATCCTATGGCTACACCTTC. Translation: CASSVVESYGYTF.

Worth noting for this clonotype: The junction does not match germline at one end; this may be a read error. V gene TRBV4-2 combines with J gene TRBJ1-1; no clear D. The CDR3 consists of 12 residues. Germline CDR1 is LGHNA and CDR2 is YNFKEQ. CDR3 sequence: CASSQESGPRIF. The CDR3 nucleotides are TGTGCCAGCAGCCAAGAGTCGGGCCCCCGGATCTTT.

Ten or more counts support this clonotype. The chain uses TRBV12-3 or TRBV12-4 and TRBJ1-2; D is possibly TRBD1 (6 bases). The germline V and J ends were trimmed by 0 bases and 2 bases, with 13 bases remaining between them. The CDR3 is made up of 16 amino acids. CDR3 in DNA: TGTGCCAGCAGTTTAGCCAGGACAGCGCACAACTATGGCTACACCTTC. Residues: CASSLARTAHNYGYTF.

This clonotype was seen many times. The chain is built from TRBV9 and TRBJ2-1; tentatively, D is TRBD1 or TRBD2 (5 bases each). Germline-derived CDR1 and CDR2 are SGDLS and YYNGEE. Trimming shortened V by 4 bases and J by 5 bases, and 22 bases separated the two germline ends. This CDR3 is built from 17 residues. The CDR3 reads CASSPQKGRQVHNEQFF. CDR3 in DNA: TGTGCCAGCAGCCCGCAAAAGGGACGCCAAGTCCACAATGAGCAGTTCTTC.

This clonotype has a handful of counts. This chain joins TRBV9 and TRBJ2-7; 10 bases line up with TRBD2. The CDR3 runs 16 residues. CDR1 is SGDLS, CDR2 YYNGEE, per germline. The V segment lost 3 bases and the J segment 0 bases; nucleotides outside the gene matches: 6. CDR3 loop: CASSASGTSASYEQYF. The CDR3 nucleotides read TGTGCCAGCAGCGCGTCCGGGACTAGCGCCTCCTACGAGCAGTACTTC. Drawing the rest from reference TRBV9 and TRBJ2-7, the complete variable domain is DSGVTQTPKHLITATGQRVTLRCSPRSGDLSVYWYQQSLDQGLQFLIQYYNGEERAKGNILERFSAQQFPDLHSELNLSSLELGDSALYFCASSASGTSASYEQYFGPGTRLTVT.

As for this clonotype: The junction departs from the called germline gene at one end, perhaps through a read error. CDR3 residues: CSARDRGTVVGLF. The CDR3 DNA sequence: TGCAGTGCTAGGGACAGGGGGACGGTAGTGGGCCTTTTT. The V and J genes are TRBV20-1 and TRBJ2-3, with TRBD1 matching over 10 bases. The CDR3 length is 13 residues. Per the germline V gene, CDR1 is DFQATT and CDR2 is SNEGSKA (reference sequence).

The chain is built from TRBV10-3 and TRBJ2-1, with D possibly being TRBD1 (6 bases). V was pared by 3 bases and J by 7 bases, with 10 bases between. The CDR3 is 13 amino acids. From germline, CDR1 is ENHRY and CDR2 SYGVKD. CDR3 region: CAISENQGNEQFF. The CDR3 nucleotides are TGTGCCATCAGTGAAAACCAGGGGAATGAGCAGTTCTTC.

The V call is TRBV29-1, the J call TRBJ1-1, with D perhaps matching TRBD1 (5 bases). This CDR3 comprises 13 residues. The V gene lost 7 bases and the J gene lost 3 bases, with 15 bases spanning the gap. Germline CDR1 SQVTM, CDR2 ANQGSEA. CDR3 sequence (DNA): TGCAGCGGGGGGACGGGAATGGACACTGAAGCTTTCTTT. This translates into CSGGTGMDTEAFF.

J is TRBJ2-7 and V is TRBV7-2; perhaps TRBD1 as D (6 bases). Deletions cut 3 bases from V and 2 bases from J, with 11 bases between. The CDR3 contains 14 residues. CDR1 is SGHTA, CDR2 FQGNSA, per germline. The CDR3 DNA sequence: TGTGCCAGCAGCTTTACACAGGGAGCCTACGAGCAGTACTTC. Its protein is CASSFTQGAYEQYF. Using reference TRBV7-2 and TRBJ2-7 for the parts outside the CDR3, the full variable domain is GAGVSQSPSNKVTEKGKDVELRCDPISGHTALYWYRQSLGQGLEFLIYFQGNSAPDKSGLPSDRFSAERTGGSVSTLTIQRTQQEDSAVYLCASSFTQGAYEQYFGPGTRLTVT.